This is a list of T cell receptor beta chains from one sample in a study of post-analysis software for immune sequencing data. TCRdb analysed the PCR reads with MiXCR anew, one entry per CDR3 protein. The sample comprises roughly 800,000 distinct CDR3 sequences, around 45% of which are singletons, and 4.9% rests with the top ten. The sequencing sample was made of blood. All receptors come from a girl between 5 and 17 years old with multiple sclerosis. Each CDR3 is given with its conserved first and last residue. D genes are given only for firm matches. Expanded clones get a size class; other rows say once, few or many, or leave the size out.

D gene | J gene | clone size | V gene | CDR3 protein | CDR3 DNA
TRBD1 | TRBJ2-1 | few | TRBV29-1 | CSVGGQGWHEQFF | TGCAGCGTTGGAGGACAGGGTTGGCATGAGCAGTTCTTC
TRBD1 | TRBJ1-3 | NA | TRBV6-5 | CASSFQGQGLDTIYF | TGTGCCAGCAGTTTTCAGGGACAGGGGCTGGACACCATATATTTT
NA | TRBJ2-7 | NA | TRBV20-1 | CSAPGGQDPYEQYF | TGCAGTGCCCCGGGGGGACAGGACCCCTACGAGCAGTACTTC
TRBD2 | TRBJ2-3 | NA | TRBV7-2 | CASSLRSGSPDTQYF | TGTGCCAGCAGCTTAAGAAGCGGGAGTCCAGATACGCAGTATTTT
NA | TRBJ2-3 | NA | TRBV7-2 | CASSLALSDTQYF | TGTGCCAGCAGCTTAGCGCTGTCAGATACGCAGTATTTT
NA | TRBJ1-1 | NA | TRBV9 | CASSVMTENTEAFF | TGTGCCAGCAGCGTTATGACAGAAAACACTGAAGCTTTCTTT
NA | TRBJ2-3 | NA | TRBV27 | CASSLSSRDTQYF | TGTGCCAGCAGTTTATCTTCTAGAGATACGCAGTATTTT
TRBD2 | TRBJ2-7 | few | TRBV7-8 | CASSLGASGSPIYEQYF | TGTGCCAGCAGCTTAGGGGCTAGCGGGAGTCCTATCTACGAGCAGTACTTC
TRBD2 | TRBJ2-5 | NA | TRBV20-1 | CSARASGETQYF | TGCAGTGCTAGGGCTAGCGGAGAGACCCAGTACTTC
NA | TRBJ2-1 | few | TRBV10-1 | CASSESTYNEQFF | TGCGCCAGCAGTGAGTCGACGTACAATGAGCAGTTCTTC
TRBD2 | TRBJ2-7 | NA | TRBV20-1 | CSARDSWTIGGNLPYEQYF | TGCAGTGCTAGAGATAGCTGGACGATCGGGGGGAATCTCCCCTACGAGCAGTACTTC
TRBD2 | TRBJ2-1 | NA | TRBV5-1 | CASSLGLAGATEQFF | TGCGCCAGCAGCTTGGGACTAGCGGGAGCCACTGAGCAGTTCTTC
TRBD2 | TRBJ2-7 | few | TRBV10-3 | CAISPGSGRTYEQYF | TGTGCCATCAGTCCAGGTAGCGGGAGAACGTACGAGCAGTACTTC
NA | TRBJ2-7 | few | TRBV7-9 | CASSLANTPLRANSYEQYF | TGTGCCAGCAGCTTAGCGAACACCCCCTTGCGGGCGAATTCCTACGAGCAGTACTTC
NA | TRBJ2-3 | NA | TRBV12-3/TRBV12-4 | CASSAIRESADTQYF | TGTGCCAGCAGTGCAATTCGGGAGTCTGCAGATACGCAGTATTTT
NA | TRBJ2-3 | NA | TRBV28 | CASSPVTDTQYF | TGTGCCAGCAGTCCCGTCACAGATACGCAGTATTTT
NA | TRBJ2-3 | NA | TRBV5-5 | CASSDLRDKQYF | TGTGCCAGCAGCGATCTCCGGGACAAGCAGTATTTT
NA | TRBJ2-5 | NA | TRBV12-3/TRBV12-4 | CASSFPGESATQYF | TGTGCCAGCAGTTTCCCGGGCGAGAGCGCGACCCAGTACTTC
NA | TRBJ1-1 | NA | TRBV7-8 | CASGAWTVNTEAFF | TGTGCCAGCGGCGCATGGACAGTGAACACTGAAGCTTTCTTT
NA | TRBJ2-5 | NA | TRBV15 | CATSRERSETQYF | TGTGCCACCAGCAGAGAGAGGTCAGAGACCCAGTACTTC
NA | TRBJ1-1 | once | TRBV6-2/TRBV6-3 | CASSLPQGTTEAFF | TGTGCCAGCAGTTTGCCCCAGGGGACCACTGAAGCTTTCTTT
TRBD1 | TRBJ2-7 | many | TRBV27 | CASSLGTGYEQYF | TGTGCCAGCAGTTTGGGGACAGGTTACGAGCAGTACTTC
NA | TRBJ1-2 | NA | TRBV6-5 | CASSYRGWGADGYTF | TGTGCCAGCAGTTACAGGGGATGGGGGGCGGATGGCTACACCTTC